The TCR beta chain under discussion was sequenced for a study of immune characterization of retroperitoneal liposarcoma. Concerning this clonotype: A much larger clone differs by one base, so this may be a read error.

TCRdb itself ran the PCR reads through MiXCR, one entry per CDR3 protein. The table lists 8,000 to 11,000 distinct CDR3 sequences, 25% to 35% of them singletons, with 8.5% in the top ten. This CDR3 region has 14 residues. V gave up 7 bases and J gave up 10 bases, with 22 bases separating them. The chain has TRBV12-3 or TRBV12-4 and TRBJ2-5, with D uncertain. This TCR derives from a female donor with retroperitoneal liposarcoma. The specimen was tumor tissue. The chain's CDR3 is CASTTADGAQIQYF. As DNA, the CDR3 is TGTGCCAGCACCACGGCGGACGGCGCACAGATCCAGTACTTC.